This T cell receptor beta chain is drawn from a study of technical replicates of blood from a handful of donors. The assay was immunoSEQ multiplex PCR, and TCRdb's table has in-frame clones only and misses some. The profile shows around 92,000 clones, 95% of them singletons. The germline CDR1 and CDR2 sequences are MNHEY and SVGAGI. Deletions cut 3 bases from V and 0 bases from J, with 6 bases between. The CDR3 runs to 13 residues. The rearrangement links TRBV6-5 to TRBJ2-7, with D perhaps TRBD2 (6 bases). The TCR sequence derives from a human donor in good health. Sequencing input: T cells isolated from PBMCs. Written as DNA, the CDR3 is TGTGCCAGCAGTTATAGCGGCTCCTACGAGCAGTACTTC. Protein product: CASSYSGSYEQYF.